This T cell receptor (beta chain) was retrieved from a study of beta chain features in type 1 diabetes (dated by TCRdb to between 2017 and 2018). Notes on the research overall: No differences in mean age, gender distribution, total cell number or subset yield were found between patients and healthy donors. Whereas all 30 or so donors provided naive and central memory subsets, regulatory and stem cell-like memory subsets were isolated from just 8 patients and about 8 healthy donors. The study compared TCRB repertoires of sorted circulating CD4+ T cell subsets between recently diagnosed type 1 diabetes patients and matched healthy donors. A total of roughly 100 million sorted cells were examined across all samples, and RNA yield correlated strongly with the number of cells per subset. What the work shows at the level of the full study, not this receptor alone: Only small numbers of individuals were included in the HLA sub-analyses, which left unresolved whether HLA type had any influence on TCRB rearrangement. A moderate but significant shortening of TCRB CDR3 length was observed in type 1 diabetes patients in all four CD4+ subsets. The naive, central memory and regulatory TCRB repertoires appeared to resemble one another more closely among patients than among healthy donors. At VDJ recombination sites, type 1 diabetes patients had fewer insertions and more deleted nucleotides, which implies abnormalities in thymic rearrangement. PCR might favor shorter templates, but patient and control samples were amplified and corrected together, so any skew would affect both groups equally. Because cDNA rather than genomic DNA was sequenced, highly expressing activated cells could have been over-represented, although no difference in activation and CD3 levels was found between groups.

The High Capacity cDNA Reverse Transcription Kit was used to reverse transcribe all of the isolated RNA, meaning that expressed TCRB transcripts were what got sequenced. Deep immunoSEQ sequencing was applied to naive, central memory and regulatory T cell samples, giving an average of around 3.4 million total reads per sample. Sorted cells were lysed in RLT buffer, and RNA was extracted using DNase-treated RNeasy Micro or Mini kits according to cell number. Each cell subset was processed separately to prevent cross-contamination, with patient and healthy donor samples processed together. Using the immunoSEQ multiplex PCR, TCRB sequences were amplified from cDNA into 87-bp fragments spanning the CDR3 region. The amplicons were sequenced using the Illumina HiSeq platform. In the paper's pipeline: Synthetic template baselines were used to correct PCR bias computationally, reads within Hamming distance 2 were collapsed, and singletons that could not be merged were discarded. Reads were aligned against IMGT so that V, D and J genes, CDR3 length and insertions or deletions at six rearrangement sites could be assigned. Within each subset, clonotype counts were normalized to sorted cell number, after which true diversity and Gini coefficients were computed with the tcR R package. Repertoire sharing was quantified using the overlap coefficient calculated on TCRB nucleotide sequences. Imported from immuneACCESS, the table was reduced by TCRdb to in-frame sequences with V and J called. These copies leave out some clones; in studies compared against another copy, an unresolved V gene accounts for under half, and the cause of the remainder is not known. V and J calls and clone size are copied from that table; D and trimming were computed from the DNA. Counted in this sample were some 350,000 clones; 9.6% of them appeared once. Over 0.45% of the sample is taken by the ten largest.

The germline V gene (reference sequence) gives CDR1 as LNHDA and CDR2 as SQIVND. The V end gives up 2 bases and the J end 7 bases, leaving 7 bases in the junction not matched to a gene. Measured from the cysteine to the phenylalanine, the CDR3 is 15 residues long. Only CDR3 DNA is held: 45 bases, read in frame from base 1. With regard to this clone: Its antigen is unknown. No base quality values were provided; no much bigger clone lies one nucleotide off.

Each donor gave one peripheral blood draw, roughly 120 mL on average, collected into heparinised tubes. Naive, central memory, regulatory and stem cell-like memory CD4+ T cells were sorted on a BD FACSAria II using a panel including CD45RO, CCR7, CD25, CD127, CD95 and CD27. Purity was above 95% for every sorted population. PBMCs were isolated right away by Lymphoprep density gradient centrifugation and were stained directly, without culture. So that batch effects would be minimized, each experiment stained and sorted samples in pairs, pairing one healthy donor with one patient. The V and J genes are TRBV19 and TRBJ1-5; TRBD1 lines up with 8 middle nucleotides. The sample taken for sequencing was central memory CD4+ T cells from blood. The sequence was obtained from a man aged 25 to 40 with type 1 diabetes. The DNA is TGTGCCAGTAGTATAAGGGCAGGGGGCAGCCAGCCCCAGCATTTT. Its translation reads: CASSIRAGGSQPQHF.